A single sample gave rise to the 26 T cell receptor beta chains below, sequenced in a study of blood T cell repertoires in COVID-19 (dated by TCRdb to the early 2020s). The method was the immunoSEQ multiplex PCR assay. TCRdb carries this immuneACCESS record with in-frame sequences only. Its versions omit some clonotypes, under half of them owing to an unresolved V gene in the studies checked, with the rest unexplained. Here the sample has around 13,000 clones; 90% occur a single time. 8.1% of the sample is held by the ten biggest clonotypes. Sample: peripheral blood. These receptor sequences come from a human donor in a cohort sampled during active COVID-19.

The CDR3 DNA follows: TGTGCCAGCTCGCTTTCACAGGGGGCGGATATCTATGGCTACACCTTC. Its translation: CASSLSQGADIYGYTF. The V call is TRBV18, the J call TRBJ1-2, with TRBD1 matching over 9 bases. The ends lost 6 bases at V and 4 bases at J; junction bases unmatched: 12. Germline CDR1 reads KGHSH; CDR2 reads LQKENI. CDR3 size: 16 residues. The whole variable domain, filled in from reference TRBV18 and TRBJ1-2, reads NAGVMQNPRHLVRRRGQEARLRCSPMKGHSHVYWYRQLPEEGLKFMVYLQKENIIDESGMPKERFSAEFPKEGPSILRIQQVVRGDSAAYFCASSLSQGADIYGYTFGSGTRLTVV.

J is TRBJ1-6 and V is TRBV4-1, with unresolved D. The V end lost 0 bases, the J end lost 14 bases, and 11 bases lay between the germline ends. Germline V lookup: CDR1 MGHRA, CDR2 YSYEKL. The CDR3 covers 13 residues. The CDR3 nucleotides are TGCGCCAGCAGCCAAGATGAGAGATGGTCCCTCCACTTT. It translates to CASSQDERWSLHF.

The chain carries TRBV5-4 and TRBJ2-6; TRBD2 matches at 12 bases. CDR3 size: 18 residues. V was pared by 3 bases and J by 1 base, with 5 bases of the junction left unmatched. The germline V gene encodes CDR1 SGHNT and CDR2 YYREEE (reference sequence). CDR3 loop: CASSSAGTSGSGANVLTF. The CDR3 DNA reads as TGTGCCAGCAGCTCGGCCGGGACTAGCGGGTCTGGGGCCAACGTCCTGACTTTC. Full variable domain (missing parts from reference TRBV5-4 and TRBJ2-6): ETGVTQSPTHLIKTRGQQVTLRCSSQSGHNTVSWYQQALGQGPQFIFQYYREEENGRGNFPPRFSGLQFPNYSSELNVNALELDDSALYLCASSSAGTSGSGANVLTFGAGSRLTVL.

J is TRBJ2-7 and V is TRBV6-5, with a weak D call TRBD2 (5 bases). The CDR3 consists of 14 residues. The germline CDR1 and CDR2 sequences are MNHEY and SVGAGI. V lost 4 bases, J lost 2 bases, and 12 bases lay in between. CDR3 nucleotide sequence: TGTGCCAGCAGTTCCTCTAGCACCGCCTACGAGCAGTACTTC. This codes for CASSSSSTAYEQYF.

This clone has more than one count but fewer than ten. The chain couples TRBV6-5 to TRBJ1-6; TRBD1 matches at 7 bases. CDR3 size: 14 residues. Germline loops: CDR1 MNHEY, CDR2 SVGAGI. V gave up 6 bases and J gave up 4 bases; unmatched junction bases: 3. As DNA, the CDR3 is TGTGCCAGCAGGACAGGGAGTTATAATTCACCCCTCCACTTT. Protein sequence: CASRTGSYNSPLHF.

The chain uses TRBV4-1 and TRBJ2-7; the match to TRBD2 covers 12 bases. J was trimmed by 3 bases and V by 0 bases; bases with no gene match: 12. The germline V gene encodes CDR1 MGHRA and CDR2 YSYEKL. The CDR3 covers 19 residues. This chain's CDR3 is CASSQDGSSSGRAFYEQYF. The CDR3 bases are TGCGCCAGCAGCCAAGATGGGAGCTCTAGCGGGAGGGCATTCTACGAGCAGTACTTC.

The V call is TRBV28, the J call TRBJ2-7, with D unclear. This CDR3 comprises 16 residues. V lost 5 bases and J lost 0, with 17 bases in between. CDR1 is MDHEN and CDR2 is SYDVKM in the germline V gene. The CDR3 sequence: CASSPFLGHSSYEQYF. CDR3 DNA: TGTGCCAGCAGTCCTTTTCTGGGTCACAGCTCCTACGAGCAGTACTTC.

The chain combines TRBV5-1 with TRBJ2-3, with D perhaps matching TRBD2 (5 bases). Germline V gives CDR1 SGHRS, CDR2 YFSETQ. V gave up 2 bases and J gave up 1 base, with 8 bases separating them. The CDR3 runs 14 residues. DNA of the CDR3: TGCGCCAGCAGCTTCCTAGCCGGCACAGATACGCAGTATTTT. Translation: CASSFLAGTDTQYF.

V usage is TRBV7-9 and J usage is TRBJ2-1; 13 bases are shared with TRBD2. Germline V lookup: CDR1 SEHNR, CDR2 FQNEAQ (reference sequence). The CDR3 is made up of 19 amino acids. The J segment lost 0 bases and the V segment lost 2 bases, leaving 7 bases of the junction unmatched. CDR3 in DNA: TGTGCCAGCAGCTTAATGACTAGCGGGGGGCCAAGCTCCTACAATGAGCAGTTCTTC. Amino acid sequence: CASSLMTSGGPSSYNEQFF.

The chain employs TRBV29-1 and TRBJ1-4; D might be TRBD1 (5 bases). The CDR3 extends over 13 amino acids. Germline CDR1 is SQVTM and CDR2 is ANQGSEA. Trimming took off 6 bases at V and 2 bases at J, with 10 bases between the two ends. The CDR3 protein is CSVATATNEKLFF. The DNA of the CDR3 is TGCAGCGTAGCGACAGCCACTAATGAAAAACTGTTTTTT.

CDR3 nucleotide sequence: TGTGCCAGCAGTGCCCGACAGGGACTCTACAGCAATCAGCCCCAGCATTTT. This encodes CASSARQGLYSNQPQHF. The V gene is TRBV6-1, the J gene TRBJ1-5; the match to TRBD1 covers 7 bases. Germline V gives CDR1 MNHNS, CDR2 SASEGT. The CDR3 covers 17 residues. The junction had 10 bases not matched to a gene; V was cut back by 4 bases and J by 1 base.

For the CDR3, the DNA is TGTGCCAGCAGCCACTTTACCGGGGAGCTGTTTTTT. Protein product: CASSHFTGELFF. This chain connects TRBV11-3 to TRBJ2-2, with D hard to call. Trimming took 5 bases from V and 5 from J, leaving 6 bases between them. Looked up from germline, CDR1 is SGHNT and CDR2 is YENEEA. CDR3 length: 12 amino acids.

In this sample, this clone turned up once. The chain employs TRBV30 and TRBJ2-7; tentative D call: TRBD2 (6 bases). The V end lost 1 base, the J end lost 8 bases, and 15 bases lay between the germline ends. CDR1 GTSNPN and CDR2 SVGIG come from the germline V gene (reference sequence). This CDR3 contains 13 residues. In DNA, the CDR3 is TGTGCCTGGAGTGCCAGCGGACTACTCAAGCAGTACTTC. It specifies CAWSASGLLKQYF.

The chain has TRBV4-2 and TRBJ1-4; D is possibly TRBD1 (5 bases). Germline loops: CDR1 LGHNA, CDR2 YNFKEQ. The V gene lost 0 bases and the J gene lost 3 bases, with 14 bases spanning the gap. The CDR3 sequence is 17 residues long. The CDR3 region has the DNA TGTGCCAGCAGCCAAGATCATTCGACAGCATCTAATGAAAAACTGTTTTTT. Translation: CASSQDHSTASNEKLFF.

The chain couples TRBV5-4 to TRBJ2-7; the D gene is possibly TRBD2 (6 bases). V shed 0 bases and J shed 5 bases, with 12 bases lying between them. From germline, CDR1 is SGHNT and CDR2 YYREEE (reference sequence). This CDR3 is built from 14 residues. CDR3 nucleotides: TGTGCCAGCAGCTTGGCGGGCGGGAAGGACGAGCAGTACTTC. Protein sequence: CASSLAGGKDEQYF.

V gene TRBV28 combines with J gene TRBJ2-2, with TRBD1 matching 8 bases. The germline CDR1 and CDR2 sequences are MDHEN and SYDVKM. The CDR3 spans 13 residues. V shed 9 bases and J 8 bases; nucleotides not matched to a gene: 8. The DNA for the CDR3 is TGTGCCAGTCGCAGGGGGCTGACTGGGGAGCTGTTTTTT. It yields the protein CASRRGLTGELFF. Together with reference TRBV28 and TRBJ2-2, the CDR3 gives the full variable domain: DVKVTQSSRYLVKRTGEKVFLECVQDMDHENMFWYRQDPGLGLRLIYFSYDVKMKEKGDIPEGYSVSREKKERFSLILESASTNQTSMYLCASRRGLTGELFFGEGSRLTVL.

The chain is built from TRBV5-1 and TRBJ2-7; 10 bases map to TRBD1. Trimming removed 5 bases from V and 3 bases from J; junction bases left unmatched: 8. Germline CDR1 is SGHRS and CDR2 is YFSETQ. The CDR3 is 15 residues long. The CDR3 nucleotides read TGCGCCAGCAGGGAGGGGACAGGGGCAGACTACGAGCAGTACTTC. Residues: CASREGTGADYEQYF.

Written as DNA, the CDR3 is TGTGCCAGCAGCTTACATCGGGACAGTTCCTACGAGCAGTACTTC. This translates into CASSLHRDSSYEQYF. The chain links TRBV11-2 to TRBJ2-7, with 7 nucleotides matching TRBD1. Looked up from germline, CDR1 is SGHAT and CDR2 is FQNNGV. The length of the CDR3 is 15 residues. V shed 2 bases, J shed 1 base, and the junction held 5 bases outside the gene matches. Combining the CDR3 with reference TRBV11-2 and TRBJ2-7 gives the whole variable domain EAGVAQSPRYKIIEKRQSVAFWCNPISGHATLYWYQQILGQGPKLLIQFQNNGVVDDSQLPKDRFSAERLKGVDSTLKIQPAKLEDSAVYLCASSLHRDSSYEQYFGPGTRLTVT.

V usage is TRBV9 and J usage is TRBJ2-3; TRBD1 matches at 10 bases. The CDR3 consists of 16 residues. V lost 0 bases to trimming and J lost 4 bases; unmatched junction nucleotides: 5. The germline V gene has CDR1 SGDLS and CDR2 YYNGEE. CDR3 nucleotide sequence: TGTGCCAGCAGCGTAGGGGACAGGGGCATTTCAGATACGCAGTATTTT. Translation: CASSVGDRGISDTQYF.

The gene calls are TRBV6-4 and TRBJ2-2, with 7 bases identical to TRBD1. The CDR3 is 14 residues long. V shed 6 bases and J 1 base; nucleotides not matched to a gene: 2. Germline V lookup: CDR1 MRHNA, CDR2 SNTAGT. CDR3 bases: TGTGCCAGCAGCGGACAGGAGAACACCGGGGAGCTGTTTTTT. It specifies CASSGQENTGELFF.

The rearrangement joins TRBV7-9 to TRBJ1-3, with D possibly matching TRBD1 (6 bases). The germline CDR1 and CDR2 sequences are SEHNR and FQNEAQ (reference sequence). This CDR3 is built from 15 residues. The ends were cut back, 0 bases at V and 2 bases at J, with 8 bases in the middle. In DNA, the CDR3 is TGTGCCAGCAGCTTAGCAGGGGACACTGGAAACACCATATATTTT. This encodes CASSLAGDTGNTIYF.

The chain uses TRBV6-2 or TRBV6-3 and TRBJ2-1, with 9 bases lining up with TRBD2. V was clipped by 4 bases and J by 6 bases; unmatched bases: 7. CDR3 size: 15 residues. Germline CDR1 MNHEY, CDR2 SVGEGT. The DNA of the CDR3 is TGTGCCAGCAGTTTCGCGGGGGGGCGGAGCAATGAGCAGTTCTTC. Amino acid sequence: CASSFAGGRSNEQFF.

The chain combines TRBV6-5 with TRBJ2-3, with a possible D match to TRBD2 (6 bases). The germline gives CDR1 MNHEY, CDR2 SVGAGI. The V end lost 0 bases, the J end lost 0 bases, and 10 bases lay between the germline ends. The CDR3 length is 16 residues. In DNA form, the CDR3 reads TGTGCCAGCAGTTACTCTGGCGGGACGAGCACAGATACGCAGTATTTT. Translating it yields CASSYSGGTSTDTQYF.

This clone turned up a few times. At the DNA level, this CDR3 is encoded by other sequences in the same sample as well. J is TRBJ2-3 and V is TRBV7-9; D is undetermined. CDR3 length equals 12 residues. The germline V gene has CDR1 SEHNR and CDR2 FQNEAQ (reference sequence). Deletions cut 3 bases from V and 4 bases from J, with 5 bases between. The CDR3 protein is CASSFPADTQYF. The CDR3 DNA sequence: TGTGCCAGCAGCTTCCCAGCAGATACGCAGTATTTT. Full variable domain (missing parts from reference TRBV7-9 and TRBJ2-3): DTGVSQNPRHKITKRGQNVTFRCDPISEHNRLYWYRQTLGQGPEFLTYFQNEAQLEKSRLLSDRFSAERPKGSFSTLEIQRTEQGDSAMYLCASSFPADTQYFGPGTRLTVL.

The CDR3 nucleotides read TGTGCCAGCAGTGAACAGGTGCGGACTCCAAGCAATCAGCCCCAGCATTTT. Translated, it gives CASSEQVRTPSNQPQHF. V and J are TRBV6-1 and TRBJ1-5; D is undetermined. This CDR3 is built from 17 residues. V gave up 2 bases and J gave up 1 base, with 15 bases separating them. Looked up from germline, CDR1 is MNHNS and CDR2 is SASEGT.

The CDR3 sequence: CSVNSGRLGETQYF. The CDR3 nucleotides read TGCAGCGTTAATAGCGGGAGGTTGGGGGAGACCCAGTACTTC. The chain uses TRBV29-1 and TRBJ2-5; 10 bases fit TRBD2. The CDR3 has 14 amino acids. The germline gives CDR1 SQVTM, CDR2 ANQGSEA. V dropped 5 bases and J dropped 5; count of bases not matched to a gene: 8.